Below, 3 T cell receptor beta chains from the same sample are listed, as sequenced in a study of cytomegalovirus exposure and HLA in healthy donors. A multiplex PCR was run with 60 Vbeta primers and 13 Jbeta primers. Method: immunoSEQ multiplex PCR; TCRdb's copy keeps in-frame clones and lacks some. This table has around 100,000 clones, around 79% appearing once. The sequenced sample consisted of PBMCs. The receptors shown here come from a man in his fifties or sixties in good health and CMV-seropositive.

This clone was observed a few times. The chain joins TRBV7-9 to TRBJ2-3; D unresolved. The CDR3 extends over 13 amino acids. V was clipped by 5 bases and J by 0 bases, with 6 bases between them. Germline values: CDR1 SEHNR, CDR2 FQNEAQ (reference sequence). CDR3 bases: TGTGCCAGCAGCGTCGTAAGCACAGATACGCAGTATTTT. Translated: CASSVVSTDTQYF.

J is TRBJ2-6 and V is TRBV27; 12 bases align to TRBD2. In germline, CDR1 is MNHEY, CDR2 SMNVEV (reference sequence). V was pared by 6 bases and J by 4 bases, with 10 bases of the junction left unmatched. This CDR3 has 18 residues. CDR3 coding DNA: TGTGCCAGCAGCCCTACCGGGACTAGCGGGTGGGGGGCCAACGTCCTGACTTTC. Translation: CASSPTGTSGWGANVLTF.

This clone was picked up one time. The V gene is TRBV10-1, the J gene TRBJ2-1, with 14 nucleotides matching TRBD2. CDR3 length: 19 amino acids. The germline V gene has CDR1 WNHNN and CDR2 SYGVQD (reference sequence). Unmatched junction bases numbered 12, after V lost 7 bases and J lost 1 base. The CDR3 DNA reads as TGCGCCAGCACCCTGACTAGCGGGAGGGCCCGATATTCCTACAATGAGCAGTTCTTC. Translated, it gives CASTLTSGRARYSYNEQFF.